This T cell receptor beta chain came from a study of identical twins. Deletions cut 6 bases from V and 4 bases from J, with 15 bases between. Germline CDR1 reads MNHNS; CDR2 reads SASEGT. The CDR3 is 14 residues long. TCRdb recomputed calls from the 5' RACE reads with MiXCR, one row per CDR3 protein. The profile covers some 320,000 distinct CDR3 sequences, with roughly an eighth appearing a single time and around 7.2% taken by the ten largest. The same sample was also used in a study of yellow fever vaccine responses in identical twins.

This chain connects TRBV6-1 to TRBJ2-5; possibly TRBD1 or TRBD2 for D (5 bases each). This sequence originates from a woman aged 18-30 years in good health. The sequenced material came from CD8+ T cells sorted from blood. The CDR3 loop reads CASRSTEGRETQYF. The CDR3 DNA is TGTGCCAGCAGATCTACAGAGGGGCGAGAGACCCAGTACTTC.